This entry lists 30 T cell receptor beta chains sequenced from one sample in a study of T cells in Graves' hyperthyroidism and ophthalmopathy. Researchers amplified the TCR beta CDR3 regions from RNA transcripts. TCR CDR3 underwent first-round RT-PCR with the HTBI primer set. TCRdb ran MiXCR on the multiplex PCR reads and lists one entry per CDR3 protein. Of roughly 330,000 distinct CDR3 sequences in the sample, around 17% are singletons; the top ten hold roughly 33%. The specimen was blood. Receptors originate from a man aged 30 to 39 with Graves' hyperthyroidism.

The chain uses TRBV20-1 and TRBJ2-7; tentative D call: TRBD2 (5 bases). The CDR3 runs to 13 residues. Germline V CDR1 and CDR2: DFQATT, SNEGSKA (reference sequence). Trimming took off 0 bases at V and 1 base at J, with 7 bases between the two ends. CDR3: CSARDEGSYEQYF. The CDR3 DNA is TGCAGTGCTAGAGATGAGGGATCCTACGAGCAGTACTTC.

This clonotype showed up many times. CDR3 in DNA: TGTGCCAGCAGCCTCTCAACGGGAGGAAGAAGCACAGATACGCAGTATTTT. Its protein is CASSLSTGGRSTDTQYF. The gene calls are TRBV7-9 and TRBJ2-3, with 7 bases that match TRBD2. Germline trimming cut 5 bases from V and 0 bases from J; bases unmatched to any gene: 11. The CDR3 sequence is 17 residues long. Germline CDR1 reads SEHNR; CDR2 reads FQNEAQ (reference sequence).

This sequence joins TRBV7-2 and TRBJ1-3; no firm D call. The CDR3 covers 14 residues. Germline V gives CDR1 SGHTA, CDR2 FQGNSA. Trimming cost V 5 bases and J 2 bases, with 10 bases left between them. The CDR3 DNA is TGTGCCAGCAGCATTGAATTCACTGGAAACACCATATATTTT. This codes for CASSIEFTGNTIYF.

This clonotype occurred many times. The CDR3 DNA follows: TGTGCCAGCAGCACAGGCCCCAATCCAGGGGATGAGCAGTTCTTC. This codes for CASSTGPNPGDEQFF. The rearrangement uses TRBV7-9 and TRBJ2-1; tentatively, D is TRBD1 (6 bases). This CDR3 contains 15 residues. Germline-derived CDR1 and CDR2 are SEHNR and FQNEAQ (reference sequence). Trimming cost V 5 bases and J 8 bases, with 19 bases left between them.

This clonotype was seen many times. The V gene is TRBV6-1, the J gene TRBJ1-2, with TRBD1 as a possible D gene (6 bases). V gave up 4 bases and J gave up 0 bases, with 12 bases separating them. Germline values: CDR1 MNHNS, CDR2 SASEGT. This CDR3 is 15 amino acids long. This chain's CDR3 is CASSVGQGTNYGYTF. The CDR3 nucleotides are TGTGCCAGCAGTGTTGGGCAGGGGACTAACTATGGCTACACCTTC.

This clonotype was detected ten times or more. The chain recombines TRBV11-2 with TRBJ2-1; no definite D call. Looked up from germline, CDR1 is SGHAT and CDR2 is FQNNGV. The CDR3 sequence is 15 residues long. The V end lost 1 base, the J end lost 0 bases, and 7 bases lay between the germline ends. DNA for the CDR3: TGTGCCAGCAGCTTAGTCCAGTCCTCCTACAATGAGCAGTTCTTC. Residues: CASSLVQSSYNEQFF. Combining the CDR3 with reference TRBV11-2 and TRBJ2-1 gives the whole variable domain EAGVAQSPRYKIIEKRQSVAFWCNPISGHATLYWYQQILGQGPKLLIQFQNNGVVDDSQLPKDRFSAERLKGVDSTLKIQPAKLEDSAVYLCASSLVQSSYNEQFFGPGTRLTVL.

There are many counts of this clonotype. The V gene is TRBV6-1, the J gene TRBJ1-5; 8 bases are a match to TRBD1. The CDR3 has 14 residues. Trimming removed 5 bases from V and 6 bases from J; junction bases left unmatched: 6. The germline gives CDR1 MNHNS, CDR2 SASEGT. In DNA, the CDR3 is TGTGCCAGCAGTCCGGACAGGGACGGTCAGCCCCAGCATTTT. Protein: CASSPDRDGQPQHF.

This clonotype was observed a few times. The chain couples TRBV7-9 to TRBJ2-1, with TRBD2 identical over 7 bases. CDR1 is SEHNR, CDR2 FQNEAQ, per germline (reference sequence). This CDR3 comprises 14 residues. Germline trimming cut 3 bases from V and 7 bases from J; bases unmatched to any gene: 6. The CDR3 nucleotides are TGTGCCAGCAGCTTTGGACTAGGGAATAATGAGCAGTTCTTC. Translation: CASSFGLGNNEQFF.

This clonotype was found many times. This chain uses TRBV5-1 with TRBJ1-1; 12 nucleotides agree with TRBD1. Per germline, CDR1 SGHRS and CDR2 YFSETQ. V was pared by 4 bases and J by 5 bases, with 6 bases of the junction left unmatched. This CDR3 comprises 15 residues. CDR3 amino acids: CASSIGDRGRTEAFF. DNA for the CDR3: TGCGCCAGCAGCATAGGGGACAGGGGGCGTACTGAAGCTTTCTTT.

The CDR3 nucleotides are TGTGCCAGCAGCTTCCGGACAGGGGGTTATGAGCAGTACTTC. It translates to CASSFRTGGYEQYF. This rearrangement joins TRBV11-1 to TRBJ2-7; TRBD1 matches 10 bases. The J segment lost 7 bases and the V segment lost 3 bases, leaving 6 bases of the junction unmatched. CDR1 SGHAT and CDR2 FQDESV come from the germline V gene (reference sequence). The CDR3 runs to 14 residues.

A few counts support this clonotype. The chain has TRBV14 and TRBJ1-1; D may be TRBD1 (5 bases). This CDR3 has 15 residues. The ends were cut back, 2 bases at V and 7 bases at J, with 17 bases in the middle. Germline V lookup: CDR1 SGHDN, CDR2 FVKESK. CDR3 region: CASSQSLAGRGEAFF. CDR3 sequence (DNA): TGTGCCAGCAGCCAAAGTTTGGCAGGGCGCGGTGAAGCTTTCTTT.

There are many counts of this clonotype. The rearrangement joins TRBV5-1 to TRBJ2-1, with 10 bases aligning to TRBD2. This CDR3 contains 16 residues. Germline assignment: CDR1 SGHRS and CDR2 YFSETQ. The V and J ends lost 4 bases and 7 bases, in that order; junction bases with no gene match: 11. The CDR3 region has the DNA TGCGCCAGCAGCGGACCATCTAGCGGGAGTAAGAATGAGCAGTTCTTC. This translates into CASSGPSSGSKNEQFF. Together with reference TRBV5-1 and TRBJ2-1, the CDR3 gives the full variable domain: KAGVTQTPRYLIKTRGQQVTLSCSPISGHRSVSWYQQTPGQGLQFLFEYFSETQRNKGNFPGRFSGRQFSNSRSEMNVSTLELGDSALYLCASSGPSSGSKNEQFFGPGTRLTVL.

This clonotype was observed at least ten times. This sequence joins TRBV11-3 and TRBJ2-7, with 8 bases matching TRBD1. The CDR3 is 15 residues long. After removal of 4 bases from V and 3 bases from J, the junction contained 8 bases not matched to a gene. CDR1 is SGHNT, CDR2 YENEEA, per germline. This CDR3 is CASSSTRTGSYEQYF. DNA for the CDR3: TGTGCCAGCAGCTCTACCCGGACAGGGAGCTACGAGCAGTACTTC.

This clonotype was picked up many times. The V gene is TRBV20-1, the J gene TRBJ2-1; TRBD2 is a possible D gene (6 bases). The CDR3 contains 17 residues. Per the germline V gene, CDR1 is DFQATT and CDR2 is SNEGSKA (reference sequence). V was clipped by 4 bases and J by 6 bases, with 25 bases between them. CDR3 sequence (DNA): TGCAGTGCTATAGATCGGAGCGGTAGGTTCGGGGGCAATGAGCAGTTCTTC. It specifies CSAIDRSGRFGGNEQFF.

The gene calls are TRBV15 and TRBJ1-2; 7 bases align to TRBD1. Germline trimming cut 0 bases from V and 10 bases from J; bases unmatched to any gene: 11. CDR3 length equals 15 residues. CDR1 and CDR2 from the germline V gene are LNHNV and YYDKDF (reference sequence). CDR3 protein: CATSRDGRGKLDYTF. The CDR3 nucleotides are TGTGCCACCAGCAGAGATGGCAGGGGGAAACTAGACTACACCTTC.

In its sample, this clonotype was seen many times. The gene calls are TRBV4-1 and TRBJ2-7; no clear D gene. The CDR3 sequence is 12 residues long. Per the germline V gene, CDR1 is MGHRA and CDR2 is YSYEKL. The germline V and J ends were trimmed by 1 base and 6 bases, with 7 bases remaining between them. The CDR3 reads CASSQVSSEQYF. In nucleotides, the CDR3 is TGCGCCAGCAGCCAAGTTTCTAGCGAGCAGTACTTC.

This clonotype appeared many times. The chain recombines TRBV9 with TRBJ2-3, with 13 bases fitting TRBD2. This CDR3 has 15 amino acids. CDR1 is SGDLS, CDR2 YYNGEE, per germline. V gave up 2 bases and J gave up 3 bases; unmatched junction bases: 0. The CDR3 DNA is TGTGCCAGCAGCGTGGGACTAGCGGGGACAGATACGCAGTATTTT. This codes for CASSVGLAGTDTQYF.

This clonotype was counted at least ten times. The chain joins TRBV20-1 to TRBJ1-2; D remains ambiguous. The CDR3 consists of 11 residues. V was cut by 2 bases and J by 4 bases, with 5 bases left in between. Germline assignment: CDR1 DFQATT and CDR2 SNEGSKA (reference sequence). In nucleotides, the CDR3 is TGCAGTGCTAGACCTTTCTATGGCTACACCTTC. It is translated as CSARPFYGYTF.

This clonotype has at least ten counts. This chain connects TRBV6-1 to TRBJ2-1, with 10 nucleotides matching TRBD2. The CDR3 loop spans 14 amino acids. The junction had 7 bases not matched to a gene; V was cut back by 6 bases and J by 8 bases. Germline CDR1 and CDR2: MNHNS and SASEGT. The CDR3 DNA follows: TGTGCCAGCAGGTGGGCTAGCGGGAGCCATGAGCAGTTCTTC. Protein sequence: CASRWASGSHEQFF.

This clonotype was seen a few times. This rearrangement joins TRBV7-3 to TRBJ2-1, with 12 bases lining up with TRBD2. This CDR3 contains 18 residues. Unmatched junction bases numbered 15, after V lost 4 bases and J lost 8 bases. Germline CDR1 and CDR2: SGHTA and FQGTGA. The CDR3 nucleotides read TGTGCCAGCAGCTCATCCCGGACTAGCGGGATAGAGGATCATGAGCAGTTCTTC. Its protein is CASSSSRTSGIEDHEQFF.

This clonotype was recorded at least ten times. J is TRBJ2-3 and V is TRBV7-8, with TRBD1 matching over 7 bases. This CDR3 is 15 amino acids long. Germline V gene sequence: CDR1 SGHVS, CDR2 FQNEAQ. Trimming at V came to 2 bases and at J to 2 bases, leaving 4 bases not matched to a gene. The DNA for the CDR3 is TGTGCCAGCAGCTTAATGGGGACAGCCACAGATACGCAGTATTTT. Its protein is CASSLMGTATDTQYF.

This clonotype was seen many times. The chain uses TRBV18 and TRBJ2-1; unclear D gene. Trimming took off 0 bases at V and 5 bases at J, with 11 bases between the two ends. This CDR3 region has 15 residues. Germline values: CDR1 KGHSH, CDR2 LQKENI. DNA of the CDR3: TGTGCCAGCTCACCACCGGACGGCCACCACAATGAGCAGTTCTTC. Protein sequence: CASSPPDGHHNEQFF.

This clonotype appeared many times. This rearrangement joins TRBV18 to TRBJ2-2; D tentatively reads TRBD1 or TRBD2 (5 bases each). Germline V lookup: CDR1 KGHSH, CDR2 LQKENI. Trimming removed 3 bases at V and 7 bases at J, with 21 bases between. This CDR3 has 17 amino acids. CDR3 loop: CASSPQGTVRSSGELFF. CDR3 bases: TGTGCCAGCTCACCTCAAGGGACCGTCCGGTCGAGCGGGGAGCTGTTTTTT.

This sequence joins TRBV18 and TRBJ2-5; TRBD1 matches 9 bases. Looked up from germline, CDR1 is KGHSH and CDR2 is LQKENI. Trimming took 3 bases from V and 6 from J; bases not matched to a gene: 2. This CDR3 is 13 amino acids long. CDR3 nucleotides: TGTGCCAGCTCACCGGACAGGGGACAGACCCAGTACTTC. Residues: CASSPDRGQTQYF.

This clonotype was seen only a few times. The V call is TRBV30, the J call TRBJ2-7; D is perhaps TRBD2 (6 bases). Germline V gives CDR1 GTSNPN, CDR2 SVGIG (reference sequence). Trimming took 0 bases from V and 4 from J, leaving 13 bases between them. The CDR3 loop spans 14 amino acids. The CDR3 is CAWSVGTPQYEQYF. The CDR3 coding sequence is TGTGCCTGGAGTGTCGGGACTCCCCAATACGAGCAGTACTTC. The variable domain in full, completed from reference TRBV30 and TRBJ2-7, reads SQTIHQWPATLVQPVGSPLSLECTVEGTSNPNLYWYRQAAGRGLQLLFYSVGIGQISSEVPQNLSASRPQDRQFILSSKKLLLSDSGFYLCAWSVGTPQYEQYFGPGTRLTVT.

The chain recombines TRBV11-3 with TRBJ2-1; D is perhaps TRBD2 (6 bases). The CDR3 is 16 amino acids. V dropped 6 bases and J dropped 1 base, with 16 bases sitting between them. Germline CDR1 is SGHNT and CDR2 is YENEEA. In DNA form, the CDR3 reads TGTGCCAGCAGTTTTACCGGGACTCAATCCTACAATGAGCAGTTCTTC. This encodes CASSFTGTQSYNEQFF.

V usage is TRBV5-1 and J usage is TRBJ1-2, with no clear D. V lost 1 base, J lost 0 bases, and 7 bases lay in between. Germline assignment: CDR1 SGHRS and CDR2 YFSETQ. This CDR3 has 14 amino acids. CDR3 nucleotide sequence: TGCGCCAGCAGCTTGAAGCGACCTAACTATGGCTACACCTTC. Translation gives CASSLKRPNYGYTF. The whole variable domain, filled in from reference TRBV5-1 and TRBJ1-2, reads KAGVTQTPRYLIKTRGQQVTLSCSPISGHRSVSWYQQTPGQGLQFLFEYFSETQRNKGNFPGRFSGRQFSNSRSEMNVSTLELGDSALYLCASSLKRPNYGYTFGSGTRLTVV.

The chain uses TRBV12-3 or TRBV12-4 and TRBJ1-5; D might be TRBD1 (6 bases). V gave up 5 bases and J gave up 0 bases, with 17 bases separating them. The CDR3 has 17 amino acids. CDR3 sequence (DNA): TGTGCCAGCAGTGAAGCGCCACAGGGCTATAGCAATCAGCCCCAGCATTTT. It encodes CASSEAPQGYSNQPQHF.

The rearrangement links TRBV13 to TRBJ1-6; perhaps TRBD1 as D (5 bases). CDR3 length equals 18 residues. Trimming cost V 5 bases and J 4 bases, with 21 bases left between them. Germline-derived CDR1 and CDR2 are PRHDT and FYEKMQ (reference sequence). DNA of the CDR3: TGTGCCAGCAGCCCGGATGGGGATCAGGGTCAATATAATTCACCCCTCCACTTT. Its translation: CASSPDGDQGQYNSPLHF. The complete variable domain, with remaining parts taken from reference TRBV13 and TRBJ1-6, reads AAGVIQSPRHLIKEKRETATLKCYPIPRHDTVYWYQQGPGQDPQFLISFYEKMQSDKGSIPDRFSAQQFSDYHSELNMSSLELGDSALYFCASSPDGDQGQYNSPLHFGNGTRLTVT.

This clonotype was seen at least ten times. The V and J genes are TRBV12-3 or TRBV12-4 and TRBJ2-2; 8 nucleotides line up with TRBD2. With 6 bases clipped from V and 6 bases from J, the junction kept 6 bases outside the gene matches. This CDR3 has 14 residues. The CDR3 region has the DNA TGTGCCAGCAGCACCGGGACTAGTTCCGGGGAGCTGTTTTTT. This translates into CASSTGTSSGELFF.